The 23 T cell receptor beta chains presented below share a single source sample, sequenced in a study of sequential checkpoint blockade in melanoma. Method: immunoSEQ multiplex PCR; TCRdb's copy keeps in-frame clones and lacks some. The sample holds approximately 28,000 clones, 65% to 85% seen once. Treatment defined: randomized to nivolumab then ipilimumab (arm A) or the reverse (arm B). The source material was CD8+ T cells sorted from blood (inferred from file names), sampled from a patient given nivolumab and ipilimumab in sequence. These receptors were obtained from a human donor with melanoma.

The CDR3 region is CASSLDKNQPQHF. The DNA of the CDR3 is TGTGCCAGCAGCTTAGACAAAAATCAGCCCCAGCATTTT. This chain connects TRBV7-9 to TRBJ1-5; no firm D call. The V gene's germline CDR1 is SEHNR and CDR2 FQNEAQ (reference sequence). The V end lost 1 base, the J end lost 4 bases, and 5 bases lay between the germline ends. This CDR3 is built from 13 residues.

The rearrangement uses TRBV5-6 and TRBJ2-1, with 15 positions matching TRBD2. The CDR3 is made up of 16 amino acids. Germline V CDR1 and CDR2: SGHDT, YYEEEE. V shed 4 bases and J 9 bases; nucleotides not matched to a gene: 8. This CDR3 is CASSPGTSGRRGEQFF. CDR3 sequence (DNA): TGTGCCAGCAGCCCCGGGACTAGCGGGAGGAGGGGTGAGCAGTTCTTC.

V gene TRBV6-4 combines with J gene TRBJ1-1; D gene ambiguous. The CDR3 is made up of 11 amino acids. Germline V gene data show CDR1 as MRHNA and CDR2 as SNTAGT. Trimming stripped 6 bases from V and 3 bases from J, with 5 bases between. The CDR3, as DNA: TGTGCCAGCAGCTCAGACACTGAAGCTTTCTTT. It encodes CASSSDTEAFF.

This clone appeared a single time. V is TRBV7-2 and J is TRBJ2-7; TRBD2 agrees at 10 bases. With V trimmed by 5 bases and J by 7 bases, 11 bases remained unmatched. CDR3 length equals 15 residues. Per the germline V gene, CDR1 is SGHTA and CDR2 is FQGNSA. The CDR3 here is CASSPGVAGGMEQYF. As DNA, the CDR3 is TGTGCCAGCAGCCCCGGGGTAGCGGGAGGAATGGAGCAGTACTTC.

V gene TRBV7-6 combines with J gene TRBJ1-1; TRBD1 is a possible D gene (6 bases). CDR1 and CDR2 (germline): SGHVS, FNYEAQ. The V gene lost 5 bases and the J gene lost 7 bases, with 20 bases spanning the gap. The CDR3 extends over 15 amino acids. This CDR3 is CASSPSPDRKLEAFF. The CDR3 DNA reads as TGTGCCAGCAGCCCGAGCCCTGACAGGAAACTTGAAGCTTTCTTT.

The gene calls are TRBV27 and TRBJ1-1; D gene unclear. Germline lookup yields CDR1 MNHEY and CDR2 SMNVEV (reference sequence). Between the trimmed V and J ends, which lost 4 bases and 7 bases, there was a span of 13 bases. The CDR3 spans 13 residues. The CDR3, as DNA: TGTGCCAGCAGTTCGCAGCCCCCAGGTGAAGCTTTCTTT. This gives the protein CASSSQPPGEAFF.

The chain couples TRBV4-1 to TRBJ2-7; D might be TRBD2 (5 bases). CDR3 size: 13 residues. Germline CDR1 is MGHRA and CDR2 is YSYEKL. The ends were cut back, 3 bases at V and 5 bases at J, with 11 bases in the middle. DNA of the CDR3: TGCGCCAGCAGCCAGGGGAGAAGCAACGAGCAGTACTTC. Protein: CASSQGRSNEQYF.

The chain uses TRBV4-1 and TRBJ2-3; no clear D. Germline CDR1 reads MGHRA; CDR2 reads YSYEKL. CDR3 length equals 15 residues. Between the trimmed V and J ends, which lost 5 bases and 2 bases, there was a span of 14 bases. CDR3 sequence: CASSRTQKFTDTQYF. CDR3 DNA: TGCGCCAGCAGCAGAACCCAGAAATTCACAGATACGCAGTATTTT.

V and J are TRBV19 and TRBJ1-5; possibly TRBD1 for D (6 bases). V was clipped by 8 bases and J by 2 bases, with 16 bases between them. CDR3 length equals 15 residues. Germline CDR1 LNHDA, CDR2 SQIVND (reference sequence). The CDR3 region has the DNA TGTGCCAGTGCCCTACAGGGCTTGGGCAATCAGCCCCAGCATTTT. Protein: CASALQGLGNQPQHF.

The V call is TRBV4-2, the J call TRBJ2-2, with 14 positions matching TRBD2. This CDR3 has 19 residues. V trimming: 4 bases; J trimming: 7 bases; junction bases outside the gene matches: 14. Germline V gene lookup returns CDR1 LGHNA and CDR2 YNFKEQ. The CDR3 coding sequence is TGTGCCAGCAGCCTCAGACTAGCGGGAGGGAGACGCTTTGACGGGGAGCTGTTTTTT. The encoded protein is CASSLRLAGGRRFDGELFF.

This chain uses TRBV9 with TRBJ1-5, with D maybe TRBD1 (6 bases). Between the trimmed V and J ends, which lost 0 bases and 4 bases, there was a span of 11 bases. Looked up from germline, CDR1 is SGDLS and CDR2 is YYNGEE. The CDR3 contains 15 residues. CDR3 DNA sequence: TGTGCCAGCAGCGTAGATACAGGGTTTAATCAGCCCCAGCATTTT. Translation gives CASSVDTGFNQPQHF.

The rearrangement uses TRBV9 and TRBJ2-7, with 8 bases lining up with TRBD2. Per germline, CDR1 SGDLS and CDR2 YYNGEE. Unmatched junction bases numbered 2, after V lost 0 bases and J lost 3 bases. The CDR3 is 14 amino acids. CDR3 nucleotide sequence: TGTGCCAGCAGCGTAGCGGGAGGGATCTACGAGCAGTACTTC. Protein: CASSVAGGIYEQYF. Variable domain in full (rest from reference TRBV9 and TRBJ2-7): DSGVTQTPKHLITATGQRVTLRCSPRSGDLSVYWYQQSLDQGLQFLIQYYNGEERAKGNILERFSAQQFPDLHSELNLSSLELGDSALYFCASSVAGGIYEQYFGPGTRLTVT.

The V gene is TRBV7-9, the J gene TRBJ2-1, with TRBD2 as a possible D gene (5 bases). There are 18 residues in the CDR3. CDR1 and CDR2 from the germline V gene are SEHNR and FQNEAQ (reference sequence). Trimming took off 4 bases at V and 0 bases at J, with 19 bases between the two ends. CDR3 in amino acids: CASSSTRGLGSSYNEQFF. In nucleotides, the CDR3 is TGTGCCAGCAGCTCTACCCGAGGGTTGGGGAGCTCCTACAATGAGCAGTTCTTC.

This rearrangement joins TRBV19 to TRBJ2-1; perhaps TRBD2 as D (6 bases). CDR1 is LNHDA and CDR2 is SQIVND in the germline V gene (reference sequence). The V end lost 6 bases, the J end lost 5 bases, and 17 bases lay between the germline ends. CDR3 length equals 15 residues. This chain's CDR3 is CASSDGGNLDNEQFF. CDR3 in DNA: TGTGCCAGTAGCGACGGGGGAAATTTGGACAATGAGCAGTTCTTC. The variable domain in full, completed from reference TRBV19 and TRBJ2-1, reads DGGITQSPKYLFRKEGQNVTLSCEQNLNHDAMYWYRQDPGQGLRLIYYSQIVNDFQKGDIAEGYSVSREKKESFPLTVTSAQKNPTAFYLCASSDGGNLDNEQFFGPGTRLTVL.

CDR3 bases: TGTGCCAGCAGCCAACTAGCGGGAGGAAGATACGAGCAGTACTTC. Amino acid sequence: CASSQLAGGRYEQYF. The V call is TRBV7-9, the J call TRBJ2-7, with 12 bases identical to TRBD2. CDR3 length: 15 amino acids. The germline CDR1 and CDR2 sequences are SEHNR and FQNEAQ (reference sequence). V lost 5 bases and J lost 4; bases outside the gene matches: 6.

V usage is TRBV6-6 and J usage is TRBJ1-1, with unresolved D. Looked up from germline, CDR1 is MNHNY and CDR2 is SVGAGI (reference sequence). CDR3 length: 14 amino acids. V lost 10 bases, J lost 0 bases, and 15 bases lay in between. The CDR3 reads CATRTWEMNTEAFF. The CDR3, as DNA: TGTGCCACCCGGACCTGGGAGATGAACACTGAAGCTTTCTTT.

The V and J genes are TRBV6-5 and TRBJ2-1; 12 nucleotides align to TRBD2. The CDR3 covers 16 residues. Looked up from germline, CDR1 is MNHEY and CDR2 is SVGAGI. The ends lost 4 bases at V and 6 bases at J; junction bases unmatched: 7. The CDR3 coding sequence is TGTGCCAGCAGTTTCTCGCCTAGCGGGGGGGGCAATGAGCAGTTCTTC. Encoded protein: CASSFSPSGGGNEQFF.

The chain is built from TRBV9 and TRBJ1-2; D may be TRBD1 (5 bases). The CDR3 totals 14 residues. Trimming removed 7 bases from V and 0 bases from J, with 13 bases in between. Germline V gene sequence: CDR1 SGDLS, CDR2 YYNGEE. The CDR3 loop reads CASGQGDPNYGYTF. CDR3 sequence (DNA): TGTGCCAGCGGGCAGGGCGACCCTAACTATGGCTACACCTTC.

This clone was recorded a few times. The V and J genes are TRBV7-2 and TRBJ1-2; 8 nucleotides match TRBD1. The ends lost 4 bases at V and 13 bases at J; junction bases unmatched: 8. The length of the CDR3 is 12 residues. Per the germline V gene, CDR1 is SGHTA and CDR2 is FQGNSA. CDR3 DNA: TGTGCCAGCAGCTCATCGGACAGGGCCCTCACCTTC. It translates to CASSSSDRALTF.

This clone was counted only a few times. The chain employs TRBV7-8 and TRBJ2-2, with a weak D call TRBD2 (5 bases). V was shortened by 1 base and J by 0 bases, with 9 bases between the two germline ends. Germline CDR1 and CDR2: SGHVS and FQNEAQ. The CDR3 has 16 residues. CDR3 DNA: TGTGCCAGCAGCTTAGGGATCGGGACGAACACCGGGGAGCTGTTTTTT. Residues: CASSLGIGTNTGELFF.

The rearrangement joins TRBV25-1 to TRBJ2-7; 7 bases align to TRBD1. The J segment lost 2 bases and the V segment lost 7 bases, leaving 5 bases of the junction unmatched. The length of the CDR3 is 13 residues. CDR1 is MGHDK and CDR2 is SYGVNS in the germline V gene. This chain's CDR3 is CASTNGQAYEQYF. The CDR3, as DNA: TGTGCCAGCACAAATGGACAGGCCTACGAGCAGTACTTC.

The chain couples TRBV9 to TRBJ2-5, with TRBD2 identical over 8 bases. This CDR3 has 16 residues. V lost 2 bases, J lost 1 base, and 7 bases stayed unmatched. The V gene's germline CDR1 is SGDLS and CDR2 YYNGEE. CDR3 loop: CASSVYSGAPQETQYF. DNA of the CDR3: TGTGCCAGCAGCGTCTATAGCGGGGCCCCCCAAGAGACCCAGTACTTC.

The chain combines TRBV9 with TRBJ2-1, with TRBD2 matching over 15 bases. Germline V gene lookup returns CDR1 SGDLS and CDR2 YYNGEE. CDR3 size: 16 residues. The junction had 7 bases not matched to a gene; V was cut back by 4 bases and J by 8 bases. The CDR3 sequence: CASSPWTSGRGYEQFF. CDR3 DNA sequence: TGTGCCAGCAGCCCTTGGACTAGCGGGAGGGGCTATGAGCAGTTCTTC.